This entry features one T cell receptor (beta chain) sequence. The data belong to a study of blood T cell repertoires in COVID-19. Study at large: T cells, B-cell-depleted T cells, or PBMCs provided the cDNA or gDNA that served as material.

Method: immunoSEQ multiplex PCR; TCRdb's copy keeps in-frame clones and lacks some. The table includes roughly 200,000 clones, roughly 87% detected once. The specimen sequenced was peripheral blood. The sequence derives from a woman in her late teens or twenties who had recovered from COVID-19.

The CDR3 sequence: CATSLAGGTTQYF. The CDR3 DNA reads as TGTGCCACCAGTTTAGCGGGGGGGACGACCCAGTACTTC. This chain links TRBV24-1 with TRBJ2-5; 11 bases match TRBD2. The germline V gene encodes CDR1 KGHDR and CDR2 SFDVKD. The J segment lost 7 bases and the V segment lost 6 bases, leaving 3 bases of the junction unmatched. The CDR3 sequence is 13 residues long.